What follows are 24 T cell receptor beta chains derived from one specimen sequenced in a study of blood T cell repertoires in COVID-19. Assay: immunoSEQ multiplex PCR; the TCRdb copy retains only in-frame clones and omits some. The table shows more than 250,000 clones, with about 83% occurring only once. Sequencing used peripheral blood. Source of these receptors: a woman aged 45-65 years with acute or convalescent COVID-19.

V is TRBV5-1 and J is TRBJ2-7; D unresolved. Germline V CDR1 and CDR2: SGHRS, YFSETQ. The CDR3 sequence is 13 residues long. Trimming cost V 6 bases and J 3 bases, with 13 bases left between them. The CDR3 protein is CASKWAENYEQYF. The CDR3 DNA sequence: TGCGCCAGCAAGTGGGCTGAAAACTACGAGCAGTACTTC.

V gene TRBV9 combines with J gene TRBJ2-1, with TRBD1 matching over 10 bases. V dropped 4 bases and J dropped 8; count of bases not matched to a gene: 21. The germline V gene has CDR1 SGDLS and CDR2 YYNGEE. There are 19 residues in the CDR3. CDR3 region: CASSSRGRGQGIGRDEQFF. The CDR3 DNA sequence: TGTGCCAGCAGCTCCCGGGGGAGGGGACAGGGGATAGGAAGGGATGAGCAGTTCTTC.

J is TRBJ2-1 and V is TRBV7-8; 8 bases are a match to TRBD2. This CDR3 contains 16 residues. Per germline, CDR1 SGHVS and CDR2 FQNEAQ. The junction had 12 bases not matched to a gene; V was cut back by 3 bases and J by 8 bases. CDR3 residues: CASSFSGSRSDYEQFF. The CDR3 nucleotides read TGTGCCAGCAGCTTCAGCGGGAGTCGGTCTGACTATGAGCAGTTCTTC.

This clone was counted a single time. The chain is built from TRBV2 and TRBJ2-7; D ambiguous. V lost 5 bases to trimming and J lost 3 bases, with 8 bases between them. The CDR3 consists of 12 residues. Germline V gene data show CDR1 as SNHLY and CDR2 as FYNNEI. In DNA form, the CDR3 reads TGTGCCAGCAGTCGGGTGGACTACGAGCAGTACGTC. Residues: CASSRVDYEQYV.

The chain uses TRBV30 and TRBJ2-5, with a possible D match to TRBD2 (6 bases). In germline, CDR1 is GTSNPN, CDR2 SVGIG (reference sequence). Trimming took 2 bases from V and 1 from J, leaving 8 bases between them. This CDR3 region has 13 residues. CDR3 residues: CAWSKGLQETQYF. The CDR3 region has the DNA TGTGCCTGGAGTAAGGGACTCCAAGAGACCCAGTACTTC.

The genes are TRBV6-1 and TRBJ2-7; a possible D gene is TRBD1 (5 bases). Deletions cut 0 bases from V and 6 bases from J, with 9 bases between. Looked up from germline, CDR1 is MNHNS and CDR2 is SASEGT. The CDR3 runs to 13 residues. CDR3 loop: CASSEAAGFEQYV. The CDR3 DNA reads as TGTGCCAGCAGTGAAGCCGCAGGGTTCGAGCAGTACGTC.

V is TRBV7-2 and J is TRBJ1-2; TRBD1 matches at 9 bases. V dropped 5 bases and J dropped 1; count of bases not matched to a gene: 5. Germline V gene data show CDR1 as SGHTA and CDR2 as FQGNSA. The CDR3 length is 15 residues. The CDR3 nucleotides are TGTGCCAGCAGCACGGACAGGGGTTTTAACTATGGCTACACCTTC. Residues: CASSTDRGFNYGYTF.

V gene TRBV5-4 combines with J gene TRBJ1-4; 11 nucleotides line up with TRBD1. With 5 bases clipped from V and 7 bases from J, the junction kept 4 bases outside the gene matches. The CDR3 is made up of 14 amino acids. Looked up from germline, CDR1 is SGHNT and CDR2 is YYREEE (reference sequence). CDR3 DNA: TGTGCCAGCAGGGAGGGGACAGGGGGTGAAAAACTGTTTTTT. This codes for CASREGTGGEKLFF.

J is TRBJ2-3 and V is TRBV5-1; 7 bases map to TRBD2. The trim removed 3 bases at V and 3 bases at J, leaving 4 bases unmatched. Germline CDR1 and CDR2: SGHRS and YFSETQ. The CDR3 length is 14 residues. CDR3 DNA: TGCGCCAGCAGCTGGGAGCGGGGAACAGATACGCAGTATTTT. It is translated as CASSWERGTDTQYF.

Only one count was recorded for this clone. The chain links TRBV11-2 to TRBJ2-3, with D perhaps matching TRBD1 (6 bases). With 3 bases removed from V and 6 bases from J, the gap between germline ends came to 16 bases. This CDR3 is 15 amino acids long. Germline V gene sequence: CDR1 SGHAT, CDR2 FQNNGV. The CDR3 reads CASSLNRAAVDTQYF. The CDR3 DNA sequence: TGTGCCAGCAGCTTGAACAGGGCAGCCGTGGATACGCAGTATTTT.

V is TRBV18 and J is TRBJ1-1; D unclear. Trimming took off 2 bases at V and 5 bases at J, with 6 bases between the two ends. The CDR3 consists of 12 residues. CDR1 is KGHSH and CDR2 is LQKENI in the germline V gene. The CDR3 is CASSPTETEAFF. The CDR3 DNA reads as TGTGCCAGCTCACCAACGGAGACTGAAGCTTTCTTT.

In its sample, this clone was seen once. At the DNA level, this CDR3 is encoded by other sequences in the same sample as well. The chain carries TRBV6-5 and TRBJ1-2, with TRBD1 matching 7 bases. Germline V gene data show CDR1 as MNHEY and CDR2 as SVGAGI. The CDR3 is made up of 12 amino acids. J gave up 5 bases and V 5 bases, and 2 bases lay outside the gene matches. The CDR3 DNA reads TGTGCCAGCAGTAGACAGGGTTATGGCTACACCTTC. Translating gives CASSRQGYGYTF.

The rearrangement uses TRBV4-1 and TRBJ1-1; 10 nucleotides match TRBD1. V trimming: 5 bases; J trimming: 7 bases; junction bases outside the gene matches: 7. Germline lookup yields CDR1 MGHRA and CDR2 YSYEKL. The CDR3 is 14 residues long. The DNA of the CDR3 is TGCGCCAGCAGCTCCTGGACAGGGGGGGGTGAAGCTTTCTTT. It specifies CASSSWTGGGEAFF.

This clone was recorded once. The J gene is TRBJ1-1, the V gene TRBV5-1; TRBD1 agrees at 9 bases. The CDR3 length is 14 residues. Trimming cost V 3 bases and J 4 bases; bases outside gene matches: 4. Germline assignment: CDR1 SGHRS and CDR2 YFSETQ. CDR3 sequence reads: CASSSQGASTEAFF. The CDR3 nucleotides read TGCGCCAGCAGCTCACAGGGGGCGTCCACTGAAGCTTTCTTT.

This clone was seen a few times. The chain employs TRBV5-1 and TRBJ2-2; D is possibly TRBD1 (6 bases). The V gene lost 6 bases and the J gene lost 1 base, with 10 bases spanning the gap. Germline CDR1 SGHRS, CDR2 YFSETQ. The CDR3 extends over 14 amino acids. This CDR3 reads CASNSGQNTGELFF. The CDR3 coding sequence is TGCGCCAGCAACTCGGGACAGAACACCGGGGAGCTGTTTTTT.

V and J are TRBV7-8 and TRBJ1-1, with D possibly matching TRBD1 (5 bases). Germline V CDR1 and CDR2: SGHVS, FQNEAQ. V was pared by 8 bases and J by 0 bases, with 13 bases between. CDR3 length: 14 residues. This chain's CDR3 is CASLRTLMNTEAFF. Written as DNA, the CDR3 is TGTGCCAGCCTTCGGACACTGATGAACACTGAAGCTTTCTTT.

The V and J genes are TRBV5-1 and TRBJ2-1; 8 bases match TRBD2. Germline CDR1 reads SGHRS; CDR2 reads YFSETQ. This CDR3 has 16 residues. Trimming took 0 bases from V and 8 from J; bases not matched to a gene: 10. CDR3 residues: CASSLARTSIGDEQFF. In nucleotides, the CDR3 is TGCGCCAGCAGCTTGGCCAGGACTAGCATAGGCGATGAGCAGTTCTTC.

The chain is built from TRBV7-2 and TRBJ2-1; D not certain. CDR1 is SGHTA, CDR2 FQGNSA, per germline. The CDR3 is made up of 16 amino acids. Trimming stripped 1 base from V and 3 bases from J, with 13 bases between. The CDR3 region has the DNA TGTGCCAGCAGCTTAGGCGGCAGTATGGGCTACAATGAGCAGTTCTTC. Amino acid sequence: CASSLGGSMGYNEQFF.

The rearrangement links TRBV4-1 to TRBJ2-5; possibly TRBD2 for D (5 bases). This CDR3 has 15 amino acids. The V gene's germline CDR1 is MGHRA and CDR2 YSYEKL. Trimming stripped 0 bases from V and 5 bases from J, with 13 bases between. CDR3 residues: CASSQDEGRGETQYF. CDR3 coding DNA: TGCGCCAGCAGCCAAGACGAAGGCCGAGGGGAGACCCAGTACTTC.

The chain carries TRBV7-7 and TRBJ2-1; TRBD2 matches at 7 bases. Looked up from germline, CDR1 is SSHAT and CDR2 is FNYEAQ (reference sequence). The V segment lost 5 bases and the J segment 2 bases; nucleotides outside the gene matches: 6. The CDR3 spans 15 residues. This chain's CDR3 is CASSPSLATYNEQFF. The CDR3 DNA reads as TGTGCCAGCAGCCCCTCACTAGCGACCTACAATGAGCAGTTCTTC.

Comments on this clone: The same CDR3 also results from other DNA sequences found in this sample. The chain has TRBV3-1 (or the pseudogene TRBV3-2) and TRBJ1-1; D is uncertain. Trimming removed 0 bases at V and 8 bases at J, with 7 bases between. The CDR3 loop spans 12 amino acids. Germline CDR1 is LGHDT and CDR2 is YNNKEL (reference sequence). This CDR3 is CASSQEAGEAFF. The CDR3 bases are TGTGCCAGCAGCCAAGAGGCGGGCGAAGCTTTCTTT.

This clone came up a few times. The chain uses TRBV30 and TRBJ2-2, with 10 bases that match TRBD2. The germline gives CDR1 GTSNPN, CDR2 SVGIG (reference sequence). The CDR3 has 13 residues. Trimming took 5 bases from V and 6 from J; bases not matched to a gene: 3. CDR3 sequence: CAWAGTSAGELFF. The CDR3 nucleotides read TGTGCCTGGGCCGGGACTAGCGCCGGGGAGCTGTTTTTT.

This chain links TRBV7-2 with TRBJ2-2; TRBD1 matches 12 bases. Germline V gene data show CDR1 as SGHTA and CDR2 as FQGNSA. The trim removed 5 bases at V and 7 bases at J, leaving 8 bases unmatched. This CDR3 spans 16 amino acids. The CDR3 loop reads CASSLRDRGRSGELFF. The CDR3 nucleotides read TGTGCCAGCAGCCTACGGGACAGGGGGCGCAGCGGGGAGCTGTTTTTT. The variable domain in full, with the rest retrieved from reference TRBV7-2 and TRBJ2-2, is GAGVSQSPSNKVTEKGKDVELRCDPISGHTALYWYRQSLGQGLEFLIYFQGNSAPDKSGLPSDRFSAERTGGSVSTLTIQRTQQEDSAVYLCASSLRDRGRSGELFFGEGSRLTVL.

Concerning this clone itself: This sample also contains other DNA sequences that code for the same CDR3. V and J are TRBV24-1 and TRBJ1-1, with TRBD1 matching over 7 bases. Trimming at V came to 2 bases and at J to 4 bases, leaving 0 bases not matched to a gene. CDR3 size: 13 residues. Germline V gives CDR1 KGHDR, CDR2 SFDVKD. The CDR3 region is CATSDYRGTEAFF. For the CDR3, the DNA is TGTGCCACCAGTGATTACAGGGGCACTGAAGCTTTCTTT.